This TCR beta chain appears in the sequencing data of a study of OX40 agonist ivuxolimab in advanced cancers. Produced via immunoSEQ multiplex PCR; TCRdb's table is partial and in-frame only. The table has about 83,000 clones, about 80% seen once. This CDR3 contains 14 residues. V shed 5 bases and J 7 bases; nucleotides not matched to a gene: 6. The germline V gene encodes CDR1 LNHDA and CDR2 SQIVND (reference sequence). Samples were taken at baseline and on day 1 of cycles 4 and 7. The TCR originated in an adult with an advanced solid tumor such as melanoma, head and neck, liver or kidney cancer. This specimen consisted of CD4+ or CD8+ T cells sorted from blood, obtained in a trial of the OX40 agonist ivuxolimab. This chain joins TRBV19 and TRBJ2-1; 9 bases line up with TRBD2. The CDR3 loop is CASSGGGGRNEQFF. CDR3 nucleotide sequence: TGTGCCAGTAGTGGCGGGGGGGGCCGAAATGAGCAGTTCTTC.